The present entry profiles one T cell receptor (beta chain) with its context. The V and J ends lost 3 bases and 7 bases respectively, with 11 bases between them. The CDR3 length is 13 residues. Germline CDR1 and CDR2: SGHRS and YFSETQ. The data stem from a study of CD8+ T cells in alopecia areata. RNA, once extracted, was reverse transcribed into cDNA for use as the sequencing template. Sequencing was performed with immunoSEQ multiplex PCR; in TCRdb, only in-frame clones are kept and a portion is missing. Of 150,000 to 200,000 clones listed, around 51% were seen once; the top ten hold 10%. Treatment specified: oral pan-JAK inhibitor, 5-10 mg twice daily.

V usage is TRBV5-1 and J usage is TRBJ2-1; maybe TRBD1 (6 bases). This sequence originates from a human donor with alopecia areata. This material consisted of CD8+ T cells sorted from blood, taken around week 54, from a patient treated with tofacitinib. CDR3 in DNA: TGCGCCAGCAGCTCCGGGACAACTAATGAGCAGTTCTTC. It translates to CASSSGTTNEQFF.